The source of this T cell receptor (beta chain) is a study of cytomegalovirus exposure and HLA in healthy donors. Donors consisted of healthy bone marrow donors. Study-wide findings and caveats: For most TCR sequences rarity was the rule, although some public TCRs occurred in many donors.

Both 60 Vbeta primers and 13 Jbeta primers went into the PCR. The table came from immunoSEQ multiplex PCR; TCRdb's copy has only in-frame clones and leaves some out. The sample yields approximately 190,000 clones, around 84% seen once. Comment on this clone: Its antigen remains unknown.

Sequencing was done on a sample of PBMCs. This TCR derives from a woman in her forties or fifties in good health and CMV-seropositive.

For the CDR3, the DNA is TGCAGTGGTGACACCAAAAACATTCAGTACTTC. As protein: CSGDTKNIQYF. This chain uses TRBV20-1 with TRBJ2-4, with no clear D. Trimming took 7 bases from V and 2 from J, leaving 6 bases between them. The V gene's germline CDR1 is DFQATT and CDR2 SNEGSKA (reference sequence). The CDR3 totals 11 residues.